This T cell receptor (beta chain) comes out of a study of shared clonotypes between healthy human individuals. Notes on the study in general: The study's rarefaction showed incomplete sorted-subset sequencing despite large depth.

V lost 4 bases and J 2 bases, leaving 11 bases between the germline ends. In germline, CDR1 is MNHNY, CDR2 SVGAGI (reference sequence). This CDR3 has 14 residues. Remarks on this clone: Its target is not known.

Genomic DNA of every subset was divided equally among multiple immunoSEQ plates. When replicate PCRs were run on sorted subsets, they used 200 ng DNA, some 30,000 T cell genomes. Study processing details: Because ImmunoSEQ provided only junction sequences with no quality scores, the filtering differed. Sequenced by immunoSEQ multiplex PCR; TCRdb stores in-frame clones only, minus some. V, J and clone size are those of that table, while D and trimming were read from the DNA. The sample holds millions of clones, 85% to 95% seen once. This sequence originates from a man in his late teens or twenties in good health. Sequencing input: naive CD4+ T cells sorted from blood. Subset defined: CD45RA+ positively selected. This sequence joins TRBV6-6 and TRBJ1-1; D uncertain. The CDR3 sequence is CASSSPPGNTEAFF. DNA for the CDR3: TGTGCCAGCAGTTCCCCCCCAGGAAACACTGAAGCTTTCTTT.